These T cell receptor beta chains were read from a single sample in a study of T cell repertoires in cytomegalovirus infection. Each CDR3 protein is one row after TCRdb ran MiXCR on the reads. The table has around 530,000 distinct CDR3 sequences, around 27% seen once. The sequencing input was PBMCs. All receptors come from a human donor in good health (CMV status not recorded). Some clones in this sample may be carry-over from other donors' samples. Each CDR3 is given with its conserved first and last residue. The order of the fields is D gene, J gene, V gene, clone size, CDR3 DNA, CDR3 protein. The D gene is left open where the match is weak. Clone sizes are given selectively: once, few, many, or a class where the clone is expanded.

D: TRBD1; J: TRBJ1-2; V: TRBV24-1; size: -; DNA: TGTGCCACCAGTGATAGAGGACAGGGGGTTGACTATGGCTACACCTTC; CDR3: CATSDRGQGVDYGYTF
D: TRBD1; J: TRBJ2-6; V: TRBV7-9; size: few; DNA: TGTGCCAGCAGCTTAACAGGGGCTAGCTCTGGGGCCAACGTCCTGACTTTC; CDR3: CASSLTGASSGANVLTF
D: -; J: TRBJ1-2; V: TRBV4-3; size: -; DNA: TGCGCCAGCAGCCAAGTTGACAACCTTAAGGGCTACACCTTC; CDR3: CASSQVDNLKGYTF
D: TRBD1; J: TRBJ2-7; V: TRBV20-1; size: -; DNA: TGCAGTGCTAGGCGGACAGGGCCCTCCTACGAGCAGTACTTC; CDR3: CSARRTGPSYEQYF
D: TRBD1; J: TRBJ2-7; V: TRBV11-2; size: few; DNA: TGTGCCAGCAGCTTAGAAGGCAGGGGGCCCCTCGAGCAGTACTTC; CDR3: CASSLEGRGPLEQYF
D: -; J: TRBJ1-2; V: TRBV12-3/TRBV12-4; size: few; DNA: TGTGCCAGCAGTTTGGGGCCAGGGAATGGCTACACCTTC; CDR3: CASSLGPGNGYTF
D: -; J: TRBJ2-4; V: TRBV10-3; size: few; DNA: TGTGCCACTACAAAGGGCCCTACGGGAGACATTCAGTACTTC; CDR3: CATTKGPTGDIQYF
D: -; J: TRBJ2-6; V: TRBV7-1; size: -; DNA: TGTGCCAGCAGCACGGGGGTAATAACATCCTCTGGGGCCAACGTCCTGACTTTC; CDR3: CASSTGVITSSGANVLTF
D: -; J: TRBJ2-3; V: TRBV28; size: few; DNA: TGTGCCAGCAGTCTTCAGGAGGACAGTTCAACAGATACGCAGTATTTT; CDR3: CASSLQEDSSTDTQYF
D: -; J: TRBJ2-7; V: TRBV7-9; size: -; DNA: TGTGCCAGCAGCTCTTACCGGGACTCCGGCTACGAGCAGTACTTC; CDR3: CASSSYRDSGYEQYF
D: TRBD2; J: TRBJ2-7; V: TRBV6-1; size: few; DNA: TGTGCCAGCAGTGAAGCGCTACTAGCGAACGGCGAGCAGTACTTC; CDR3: CASSEALLANGEQYF
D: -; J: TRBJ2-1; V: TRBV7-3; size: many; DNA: TGTGCCAGCAGCTCGGGACACATCAATGAGGGGCAGTTCTTC; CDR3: CASSSGHINEGQFF
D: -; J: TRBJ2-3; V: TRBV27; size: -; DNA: TGTGCCAGCAGGGAAGCGGCTAGCACAGATACGCAGTATTTT; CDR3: CASREAASTDTQYF
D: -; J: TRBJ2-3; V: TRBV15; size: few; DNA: TGTGCCACCAGCAGAGATCTACCGGCAGATACGCAGTATTTT; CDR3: CATSRDLPADTQYF
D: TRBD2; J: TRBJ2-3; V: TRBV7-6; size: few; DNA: TGTGCCAGCAGCTTAGAAGCGGGGCCAAACGGGGGCACAGATACGCAGTATTTT; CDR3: CASSLEAGPNGGTDTQYF
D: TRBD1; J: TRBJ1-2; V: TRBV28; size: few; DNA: TGTGCCAGCAGTTCTCCGGGACAGGGGGCGGGCTATGGCTACACCTTC; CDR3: CASSSPGQGAGYGYTF
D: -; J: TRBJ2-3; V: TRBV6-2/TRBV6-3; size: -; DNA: TGTGCCAGCAAGGCGGGGAGCACAGATACGCAGTATTTT; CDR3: CASKAGSTDTQYF
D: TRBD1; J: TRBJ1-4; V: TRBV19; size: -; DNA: TGTGCCTCTACCGGGACAGGGGTAGCAAAACTGTTTTTT; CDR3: CASTGTGVAKLFF
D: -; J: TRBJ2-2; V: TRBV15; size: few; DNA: TGTGCCACCAGCAGAGAATCAACCGGGGAGCTGTTTTTT; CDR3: CATSRESTGELFF
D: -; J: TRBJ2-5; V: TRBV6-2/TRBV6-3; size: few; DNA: TGTGCCAGCAGTTATATCCTAGCCACGGAGACCCAGTACTTC; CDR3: CASSYILATETQYF
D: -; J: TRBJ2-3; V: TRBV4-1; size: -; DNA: TGCGCCAGCAGCCAATTCACGGGACTTCAAGATACGCAGTATTTT; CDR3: CASSQFTGLQDTQYF
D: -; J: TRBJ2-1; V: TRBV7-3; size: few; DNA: TGTGCCAGCAGCTCTGGGGCAAGGAATGAGCAGTTCTTC; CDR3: CASSSGARNEQFF
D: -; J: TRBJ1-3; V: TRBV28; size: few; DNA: TGTGCCAGCAGTTCCCCTCGCCCGGGGTCTTTCATATATTTT; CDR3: CASSSPRPGSFIYF
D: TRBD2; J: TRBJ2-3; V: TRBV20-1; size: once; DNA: TGCAGTGCTAGACTGGCGGGAGGGACAGATACGCAGTATTTT; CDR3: CSARLAGGTDTQYF
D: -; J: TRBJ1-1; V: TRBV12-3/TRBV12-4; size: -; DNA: TGTGCCAGTGGGGGGCAGTGGAACACTGAAGCTTTCTTT; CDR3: CASGGQWNTEAFF
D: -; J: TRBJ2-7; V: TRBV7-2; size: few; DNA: TGTGCCAGCAGCTTTGCTAGGGCGAATCACGAGCAGTACTTC; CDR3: CASSFARANHEQYF
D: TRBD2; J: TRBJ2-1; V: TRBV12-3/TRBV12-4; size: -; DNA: TGTGCCAGCAGTTGGCTAGCGGAGGGCAATGAGCAGTTCTTC; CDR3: CASSWLAEGNEQFF
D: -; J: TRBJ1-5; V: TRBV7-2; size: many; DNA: TGTGCCAGCAGCTCCCGGCTAGGCAATCAGCCCCAGCATTTT; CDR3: CASSSRLGNQPQHF
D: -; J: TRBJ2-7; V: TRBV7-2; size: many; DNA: TGTGCCAGCAGCTATGACACGGAGCAGTACTTC; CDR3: CASSYDTEQYF
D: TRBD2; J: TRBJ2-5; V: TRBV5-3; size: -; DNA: TGTGCCAGCAGCTTTGGGAGGGCCCAAGAGACCCAGTACTTC; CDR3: CASSFGRAQETQYF
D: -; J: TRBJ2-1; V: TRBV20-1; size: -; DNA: TGCAGTGCTAGAGATCGGGGCGGGACGGACAATGAGCAGTTCTTC; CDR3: CSARDRGGTDNEQFF
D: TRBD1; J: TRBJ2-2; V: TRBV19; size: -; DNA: TGTGCCAGTAGTATCCGAACTCAGGGGGCCGGGGAGCTGTTTTTT; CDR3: CASSIRTQGAGELFF
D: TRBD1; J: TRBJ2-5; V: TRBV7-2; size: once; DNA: TGTGCCAGCACCCTCCGGGACAGGGGCCAAGAGACCCAGTACTTC; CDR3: CASTLRDRGQETQYF
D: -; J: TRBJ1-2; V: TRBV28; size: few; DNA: TGTGCCAGCTGCAACCCCAGGGCCTATGGCTACACCTTC; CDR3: CASCNPRAYGYTF
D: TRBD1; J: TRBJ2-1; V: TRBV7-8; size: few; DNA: TGTGCCAGCAGCTTACACCAGGGGGCAATCTCCTACAATGAGCAGTTCTTC; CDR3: CASSLHQGAISYNEQFF
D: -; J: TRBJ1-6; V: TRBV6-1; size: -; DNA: TGTGCCAGCAGTGCTACAGTGAGCTCCTATAATTCACCCCTCCACTTT; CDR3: CASSATVSSYNSPLHF
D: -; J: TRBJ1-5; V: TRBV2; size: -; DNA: TGTGCCAGCAAAGGAGAGATCCAGCCCCAGCATTTT; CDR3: CASKGEIQPQHF
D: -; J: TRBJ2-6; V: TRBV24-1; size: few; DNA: TGTGCCACCGGCGAGAACTCGATCTCTGGGGCCAACGTCCTGACTTTC; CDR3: CATGENSISGANVLTF
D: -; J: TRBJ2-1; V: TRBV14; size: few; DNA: TGTGCCAGCAGCCAAGATTCCGGGACTTACAATGAGCAGTTCTTC; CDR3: CASSQDSGTYNEQFF
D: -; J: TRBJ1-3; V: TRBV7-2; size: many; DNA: TGTGCCAGCAGCCCAATAACGGGGAAGTACTCTGGAAACACCATATATTTT; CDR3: CASSPITGKYSGNTIYF
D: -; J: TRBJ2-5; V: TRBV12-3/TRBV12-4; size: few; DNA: TGTGCCAGCAGTTGGTCAGATGGAGAGACCCAGTACTTC; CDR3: CASSWSDGETQYF
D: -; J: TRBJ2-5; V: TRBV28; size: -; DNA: TGTGCCAGCAGCTCACCGGGACGTCGGGGGCGGGAAGAGACCCAGTACTTC; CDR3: CASSSPGRRGREETQYF
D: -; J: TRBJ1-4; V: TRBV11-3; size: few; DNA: TGTGCCAGCAGCTTAGGACCCCGGGCTAATGAAAAACTGTTTTTT; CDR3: CASSLGPRANEKLFF
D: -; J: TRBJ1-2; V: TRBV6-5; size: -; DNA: TGTGCCAGCAGTTACTATTCCGCAGGGGTCCTCCTGCCCGAGGACTATGGCTACACCTTC; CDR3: CASSYYSAGVLLPEDYGYTF